Listed below are T cell receptor beta chains from one sample, sequenced in a study of read filtering for tumor transcriptome and immune sequencing. One entry per CDR3 protein results from TCRdb running MiXCR on the reads. This sample has tens of thousands of distinct CDR3 sequences; nearly 20% occur once, and the top ten carry around 15%. Sequencing used a population of CD138-negative cells sorted from bone marrow. The receptors were gathered from a donor at least 40 years old with multiple myeloma. CDR3s include the opening cysteine and the closing phenylalanine or tryptophan. Each record gives: J gene, V gene, clone size, D gene, CDR3 DNA, CDR3 protein. A D gene is named only where the DNA matches it firmly. For some rows the clone size is stated as once, few or many, or as a class when expanded; others skip it.

>TRBJ1-1|TRBV18|many|NA
TGTGCCAGCTCACACGACAGTGGTAACACTGAAGCTTTCTTT
CASSHDSGNTEAFF
>TRBJ2-2|TRBV6-1|many|NA
TGTGCCAGCAAAATAGCCCGGACAGCGAACACCGGGGAGCTGTTTTTT
CASKIARTANTGELFF
>TRBJ2-1|TRBV15|NA|NA
TGTGCCACCAGCAGAGAGTTGGCGAGACAGCGAAACAATGAGCAGTTCTTC
CATSRELARQRNNEQFF
>TRBJ2-2|TRBV9|NA|NA
TGTGCCAGCAGCCCTGGTCTGACCGGGGAGCTGTTTTTT
CASSPGLTGELFF
>TRBJ2-1|TRBV7-9|many|NA
TGTGCCAGCAGCCCAGACTTCCCAGAGTACAATGAGCAGTTCTTC
CASSPDFPEYNEQFF
>TRBJ2-4|TRBV7-9|many|NA
TGTGCCAGCAGCCCAATGGCCAAAAACATTCAGTACTTC
CASSPMAKNIQYF
>TRBJ2-4|TRBV13|many|NA
TGTGCCAGCAGCTTAAGGACAGAGAGCGTACTAGCCAAAAACATTCAGTACTTC
CASSLRTESVLAKNIQYF
>TRBJ2-7|TRBV18|many|NA
TGTGCCAGCTCACGGGTAGAAACCTACGAGCAGTACTTC
CASSRVETYEQYF
>TRBJ2-3|TRBV20-1|many|NA
TGCAGTGCTAGGGACACCAGCACAGATACGCAGTATTTT
CSARDTSTDTQYF
>TRBJ2-5|TRBV11-2|NA|NA
TGTGCCAGCAGCCTTGCGCTAGGCCAGACCCAGTACTTC
CASSLALGQTQYF
>TRBJ1-1|TRBV10-3|many|NA
TGTGCCATCAACGCCGACCGGAACACTGAAGCTTTCTTT
CAINADRNTEAFF
>TRBJ1-2|TRBV18|many|NA
TGTGCCAGCTCCGAAGGGGAAGGCTATGGCTACACCTTC
CASSEGEGYGYTF
>TRBJ2-5|TRBV28|many|NA
TGTGCCAGCAGTCGGGCCGAAGAGACCCAGTACTTC
CASSRAEETQYF
>TRBJ2-1|TRBV21-1|NA|NA
NA
CASSKVGQGAVGQFF
>TRBJ1-2|TRBV6-5|few|TRBD1
TGTGCCAGCAGGGACGGGGGACAGACTAACTATGGCTACACCTTC
CASRDGGQTNYGYTF
>TRBJ2-5|TRBV5-1|many|NA
TGCGCCAGCAGCTTGCAGGGCCCCCCATCGGGAGAGACCCAGTACTTC
CASSLQGPPSGETQYF
>TRBJ1-5|TRBV6-2/TRBV6-3|many|NA
TGTGCCAGCAGTTTCACGGTGAGCAATCAGCCCCAGCATTTT
CASSFTVSNQPQHF
>TRBJ2-2|TRBV9|many|NA
TGTGCCAGCAGGAAGGACCCCAGCGGAACCGGGGAGCTGTTTTTT
CASRKDPSGTGELFF
>TRBJ2-1|TRBV28|NA|NA
TGTGCCAGCAGTCCCACCGGGACGGTGAGAATGGGTGATCAGTTCTTC
CASSPTGTVRMGDQFF
>TRBJ2-5|TRBV5-5|many|NA
TGTGCCAGCAGCCCCCGAGTGGGGGAAGAGACCCAGTACTTC
CASSPRVGEETQYF
>TRBJ2-3|TRBV11-2|many|NA
TGTGCCAGCAGCTTAGGGCTCCCGAGGAGGGGGAGCACAGATACGCAGTATTTT
CASSLGLPRRGSTDTQYF
>TRBJ2-5|TRBV18|many|NA
TGTGCCAGCTCATACTCACAAGAGACCCAGTACTTC
CASSYSQETQYF
>TRBJ2-4|TRBV20-1|few|NA
TGCAGTGCTAGAGATCCCGGGGCAGCCAAAAGCATTCAGTACTTC
CSARDPGAAKSIQYF
>TRBJ1-1|TRBV7-9|NA|NA
TGTGCCAGCAGCTTAAAGTCAAGTCAGGACACTGAAGCTTTCTTT
CASSLKSSQDTEAFF
>TRBJ2-5|TRBV2|NA|TRBD2
TGTGCCAGCAGCGGCAGGACTAGCGCTGAGACCCAGTACTTC
CASSGRTSAETQYF
>TRBJ1-1|TRBV29-1|many|NA
TGCAGCGTTCCCCGGACAGTGAACACTGAAGCTTTCTTT
CSVPRTVNTEAFF
>TRBJ1-1|TRBV7-2|NA|NA
TGTGCCAGCAGCTGGGGGGATCGGAACACTGAAGCTTTCTTT
CASSWGDRNTEAFF
>TRBJ1-3|TRBV7-2|NA|TRBD1
TGTGCCAGCAGCAAACAGGGGGTATCAACTGGAAACACCATACATTTT
CASSKQGVSTGNTIHF
>TRBJ1-2|TRBV29-1|many|NA
TGCGGCGGGTTCCTCTATGGCTACACCTTC
CGGFLYGYTF
>TRBJ1-6|TRBV5-5|NA|NA
TGTGCCAGCAGCCCCGGGACCTTAAATTCACCCCTCCACTTT
CASSPGTLNSPLHF
>TRBJ1-1|TRBV12-3/TRBV12-4|many|NA
TGTGCCAGCAGTTTAAGCCCGGCAGCGAACACTGAAGCTTTCTTT
CASSLSPAANTEAFF